What follows is one TCR beta chain and its context. Its matching antigen is unknown. The data stem from a study of graft-versus-host responses after intestinal transplantation. This CDR3 comprises 13 residues. V was shortened by 1 base and J by 3 bases, with 4 bases between the two germline ends. Looked up from germline, CDR1 is MNHEY and CDR2 is SMNVEV (reference sequence). The table came from immunoSEQ multiplex PCR; TCRdb's copy has only in-frame clones and leaves some out. In the table there are 100,000 or so clones, 75% to 95% of which are singletons. This chain joins TRBV27 and TRBJ1-5, with no clear D. The sequences come from unstimulated CD4+ T cells sorted from spleen or lymph node cells, collected before transplant. The origin of this receptor is a human donor who was the organ donor for an intestinal transplant. As DNA, the CDR3 is TGTGCCAGCAGTTTATTCGTCAATCAGCCCCAGCATTTT. Translated, it gives CASSLFVNQPQHF.